The T cell receptor (beta chain) under discussion was sequenced for a study of T cell responses to AZD1222 COVID-19 vaccine. Broader study findings: Elevations in Spike-specific TCR breadth and depth followed administration of two AZD1222 doses. Donors were largely white British and mainly female; clonal diversity was possibly underestimated.

Some clones are missing from TCRdb's copy, which holds only in-frame ones; the method was immunoSEQ multiplex PCR. This table has approximately 180,000 clones, around 90% appearing once. Concerning this clone itself: Antigen: not known.

CDR3 size: 16 residues. Germline V gene data show CDR1 as SGHVS and CDR2 as FQNEAQ. The ends were cut back, 3 bases at V and 4 bases at J, with 16 bases in the middle. The sequencing here drew on peripheral blood, taken on day 0 of AZD1222 vaccination. The sequence was collected from an adult in good health. This rearrangement joins TRBV7-8 to TRBJ1-3, with a possible D match to TRBD1 (5 bases). CDR3 amino acids: CASSLAPQGYGNTIYF. The CDR3 DNA reads as TGTGCCAGCAGCTTGGCGCCGCAGGGTTACGGAAACACCATATATTTT.